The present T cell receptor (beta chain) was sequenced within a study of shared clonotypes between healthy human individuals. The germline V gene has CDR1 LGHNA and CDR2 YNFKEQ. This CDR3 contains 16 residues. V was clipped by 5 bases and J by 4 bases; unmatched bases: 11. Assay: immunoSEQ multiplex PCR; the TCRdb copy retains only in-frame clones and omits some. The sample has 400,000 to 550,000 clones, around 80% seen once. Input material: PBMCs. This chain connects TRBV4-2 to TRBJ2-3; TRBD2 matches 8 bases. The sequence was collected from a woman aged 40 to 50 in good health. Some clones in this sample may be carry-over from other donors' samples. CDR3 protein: CASSLPVREGADTQYF. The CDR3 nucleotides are TGTGCCAGCAGCTTACCGGTTCGGGAGGGGGCAGATACGCAGTATTTT.